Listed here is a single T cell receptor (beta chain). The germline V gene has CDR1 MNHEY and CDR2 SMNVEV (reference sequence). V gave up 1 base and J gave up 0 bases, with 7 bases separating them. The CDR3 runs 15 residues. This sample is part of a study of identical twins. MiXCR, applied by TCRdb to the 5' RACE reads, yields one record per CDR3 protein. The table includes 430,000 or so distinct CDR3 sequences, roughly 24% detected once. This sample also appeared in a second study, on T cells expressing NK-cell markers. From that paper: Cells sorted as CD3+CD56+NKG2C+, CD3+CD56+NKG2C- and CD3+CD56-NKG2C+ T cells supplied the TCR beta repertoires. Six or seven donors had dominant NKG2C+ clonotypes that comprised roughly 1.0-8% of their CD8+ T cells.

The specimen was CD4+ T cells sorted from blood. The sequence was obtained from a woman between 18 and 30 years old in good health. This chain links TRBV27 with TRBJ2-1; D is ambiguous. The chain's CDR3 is CASSLFRSSYNEQFF. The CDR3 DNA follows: TGTGCCAGCAGTTTATTCCGAAGCTCCTACAATGAGCAGTTCTTC.